Described below is a single T cell receptor (beta chain) sequence and its context. This clone was detected only once. The antigen it binds to is not known. Base quality data are lacking; no much larger clone is found one base away. At one collaborating source in Seattle, patients were enrolled during active infection and were followed longitudinally through the course of disease. Collaborating institutions collected whole blood in K2EDTA tubes following their own protocols. Collaborator samples were shipped for TCRbeta analysis as frozen whole blood, isolated PBMCs, or DNA extracted from either sample type. TCRbeta CDR3 regions were amplified from genomic DNA by means of the immunoSEQ Assay, a bias-controlled multiplex PCR. In the original analysis: The number of nucleated cells in each sample was estimated from the amplification of reference gene primers within the assay. To quantify the absolute abundance of each unique TCRbeta CDR3 rearrangement, sequence reads were collapsed and filtered. Productive Simpson clonality was computed per sample as the square root of Simpson's diversity index over productive rearrangements. Sourced from immuneACCESS, this table was stored by TCRdb with only in-frame sequences that have V and J called. A share of the clones is absent; for the studies checked, an unresolved V gene accounts for under half, and the remainder has no known explanation. V, J and clone size were drawn from that table, and D and trimming were deduced from the DNA. The sample table shows 120,000 to 150,000 clones, and approximately 83% are seen once. The leading ten clones occupy 6.5% to 9.5% of the sample.

This sample was taken from a study of blood T cell repertoires in COVID-19 (dated by TCRdb to about 2020). Some background on the complete study: Collaborator samples came from the United States, Italy and Spain and covered acute and convalescent phases of COVID-19. The material from the prospective study consisted of cDNA or gDNA derived from T cells, B-cell-depleted T cells, or PBMCs. Deeply sampled blood TCRbeta repertoires from subjects exposed to, actively infected with, or recovered from COVID-19 were included in the dataset. A freely available public database, intended as a resource for researchers studying the immune response to SARS-CoV-2, is where the repertoires were released. The samples were drawn from the first 160 participants of the ongoing ImmuneRACE study and from 1,254 subjects provided by 6 global collaborators. Sample metadata almost always included a de-identified subject ID, COVID-19 status, age in years and sex. Where available, HLA class I and class II types were taken from metadata supplied by the sample provider and were not determined by assay-based typing.

The study at large found these results: The quantity of clinical and demographic metadata differed by source and by participant and was supplied without curation.

The germline V gene yields SGDLS for CDR1 and YYNGEE for CDR2. Including the terminal cysteine and phenylalanine, the CDR3 comprises 13 residues. Here the CDR3 DNA is all that survives: 39 bases in frame from base 1. V was cut back by 3 bases and J by 5 bases, leaving a gap of 12 bases between them. The receptor was derived from a woman aged 60-70 years with COVID-19, enrolled during active disease. The chain couples TRBV9 to TRBJ2-7, and TRBD2 may be the D gene, going by 5 matching bases. Sequencing input: peripheral blood. The nucleotides read TGTGCCAGCAGCGACCCTCAGAGGGACGAGCAGTACTTC. It specifies CASSDPQRDEQYF.